Below are 10 T cell receptor beta chains sequenced from a single sample in a study of T cell responses to AZD1222 COVID-19 vaccine. Repertoires were generated with immunoSEQ multiplex PCR, while TCRdb's copy carries only in-frame clones and drops some. This table has 110,000 to 150,000 clones, around 90% appearing once. The sequenced sample was peripheral blood, obtained 28 days after the second AZD1222 dose. The receptors derive from an adult who received the AZD1222 COVID-19 vaccine.

This clone turned up a few times. The chain is built from TRBV19 and TRBJ2-1, with 11 nucleotides matching TRBD2. The V gene end was trimmed by 7 bases and the J gene end by 3 bases; junction bases not matched to a gene: 14. CDR1 is LNHDA, CDR2 SQIVND, per germline (reference sequence). The CDR3 runs to 18 residues. The CDR3: CASTGTSGASDFYNEQFF. The CDR3 bases are TGTGCCAGTACCGGGACTAGCGGAGCTTCCGACTTCTACAATGAGCAGTTCTTC.

Remarks on this clone: As the CDR3 is not closed by the conserved phenylalanine or tryptophan, this likely results from a read error. Because the CDR3's place on the DNA is in doubt, the DNA is left out and the CDR3 is given as listed by TCRdb. V usage is TRBV2 and J usage is TRBJ2-3; whether TRBD1, the table's D call, matches the DNA was not checked. Both ends counted, the CDR3 spans 12 residues. The V gene's germline CDR1 is SNHLY and CDR2 FYNNEI. CDR3 sequence reads: CASSEFPGQGWI.

The V and J genes are TRBV15 and TRBJ2-5; tentative D call: TRBD1 (5 bases). V was cut by 0 bases and J by 2 bases, with 10 bases left in between. The germline V gene has CDR1 LNHNV and CDR2 YYDKDF (reference sequence). The CDR3 loop spans 15 amino acids. DNA of the CDR3: TGTGCCACCAGCAGAGATCGGACATTTCAAGAGACCCAGTACTTC. Translation: CATSRDRTFQETQYF.

V gene TRBV3-1 (or the pseudogene TRBV3-2) combines with J gene TRBJ1-5, with a tentative D call TRBD1 (5 bases). With 0 bases removed from V and 7 bases from J, the gap between germline ends came to 13 bases. Germline-derived CDR1 and CDR2 are LGHDT and YNNKEL (reference sequence). The CDR3 contains 15 residues. CDR3 nucleotides: TGTGCCAGCAGCCAAGACTTGGGGGAAGGGCAGCCCCAGCATTTT. Residues: CASSQDLGEGQPQHF.

As for this clone: The same CDR3 can be traced to other DNA sequences in this sample. The chain uses TRBV6-4 and TRBJ2-1; D remains ambiguous. This CDR3 has 14 residues. Germline CDR1 and CDR2: MRHNA and SNTAGT. V shed 2 bases and J shed 4 bases, with 9 bases lying between them. Here the CDR3 reads CASSDGNKYNEQFF. CDR3 in DNA: TGTGCCAGCAGTGACGGAAACAAGTACAATGAGCAGTTCTTC.

The chain recombines TRBV7-2 with TRBJ2-5; 8 bases map to TRBD2. CDR1 and CDR2 (germline): SGHTA, FQGNSA. The length of the CDR3 is 13 residues. After removal of 6 bases from V and 5 bases from J, the junction contained 5 bases not matched to a gene. The DNA of the CDR3 is TGTGCCAGCAGGCCAGGCGGGGGGGAGACCCAGTACTTC. It codes for CASRPGGGETQYF.

V gene TRBV28 combines with J gene TRBJ2-7; TRBD2 agrees at 9 bases. The V gene's germline CDR1 is MDHEN and CDR2 SYDVKM. The trim removed 4 bases at V and 1 base at J, leaving 5 bases unmatched. This CDR3 spans 15 amino acids. The CDR3, as DNA: TGTGCCAGCAGTTCTCCTCTAGCGGGGTCCTACGAGCAGTACTTC. Its translation: CASSSPLAGSYEQYF.

This chain links TRBV28 with TRBJ1-2; TRBD1 might be the D (5 bases). This CDR3 contains 15 residues. With 3 bases removed from V and 5 bases from J, the gap between germline ends came to 16 bases. CDR1 is MDHEN, CDR2 SYDVKM, per germline. The CDR3 sequence is CASSLGPRVEYGYTF. The CDR3 coding sequence is TGTGCCAGCAGTTTGGGCCCCAGGGTTGAGTATGGCTACACCTTC.

This chain links TRBV4-1 with TRBJ1-2; D not certain. CDR1 is MGHRA and CDR2 is YSYEKL in the germline V gene. The V end lost 1 base, the J end lost 4 bases, and 10 bases lay between the germline ends. This CDR3 comprises 14 residues. Here the CDR3 reads CASSQGESRYGYTF. The CDR3, as DNA: TGCGCCAGCAGCCAAGGAGAGTCCCGCTATGGCTACACCTTC.

This rearrangement joins TRBV15 to TRBJ2-1, with a possible D match to TRBD2 (5 bases). V was clipped by 0 bases and J by 7 bases, with 25 bases between them. This CDR3 region has 19 residues. Germline loops: CDR1 LNHNV, CDR2 YYDKDF (reference sequence). CDR3 sequence (DNA): TGTGCCACCAGCAGAGAGACCGCAGGACTTCTCCCTAGGGTGAATGAGCAGTTCTTC. Protein sequence: CATSRETAGLLPRVNEQFF.